A selection of T cell receptor beta chains follows, all from one sample in a study of human T cells and chemical hapten exposure. TCRdb processed the RACE reads anew with MiXCR; each CDR3 protein has one entry. The sample records some 87,000 distinct CDR3 sequences, 10% being singletons. The material was whole blood, obtained in connection with sensitization to the hapten diphenylcyclopropenone (DPC). These receptors all stem from a woman aged 50 to 65 with alopecia areata. Some clones in this sample may be carry-over from other donors' samples. CDR3s include the opening cysteine and the closing phenylalanine or tryptophan. The order of the fields is clone size, D gene, V gene, J gene, CDR3 DNA, CDR3 protein. A D gene is named only where the DNA matches it firmly. For some rows the clone size is stated as once, few or many, or as a class when expanded; others skip it.

size: many; D: -; V: TRBV7-3; J: TRBJ2-3; DNA: TGTGCCAGCAGCGCAGGGACAGATACGCAGTATTTT; CDR3: CASSAGTDTQYF
size: -; D: -; V: TRBV9; J: TRBJ2-3; DNA: TGTGCCAGCAGCATCCCGGGTGCAGATACGCAGTATTTT; CDR3: CASSIPGADTQYF
size: -; D: -; V: TRBV7-9; J: TRBJ1-1; DNA: TGTGCCAGCAGCTTAGGGACCTATGAAGCTTTCTTT; CDR3: CASSLGTYEAFF
size: -; D: TRBD1; V: TRBV11-2; J: TRBJ1-2; DNA: TGTGCCAGCAGCCATTACACAGGGGGCTATGGCTACACCTTC; CDR3: CASSHYTGGYGYTF
size: many; D: TRBD2; V: TRBV20-1; J: TRBJ2-7; DNA: TGCAGTGCTAGAGCCCCGGGGAGGGGCTACGAGCAGTACTTC; CDR3: CSARAPGRGYEQYF
size: few; D: -; V: TRBV7-3; J: TRBJ1-6; DNA: TGTGCCAGCAGCTTAGGGGGGTGGAATTCACCCCTCCACTTT; CDR3: CASSLGGWNSPLHF
size: few; D: -; V: TRBV12-3/TRBV12-4; J: TRBJ2-5; DNA: TGTGCCAGCAACACTAGGGCGGCTGAGACCCAGTACTTC; CDR3: CASNTRAAETQYF
size: -; D: -; V: TRBV27; J: TRBJ1-5; DNA: TGTGCCAGCAGTTTATGGGCGGGAAATCAGCCCCAGCATTTT; CDR3: CASSLWAGNQPQHF
size: -; D: -; V: TRBV29-1; J: TRBJ1-2; DNA: TGCAGCGCCCGAGGTCTGGGTTACGGCTACACCTTC; CDR3: CSARGLGYGYTF
size: -; D: TRBD2; V: TRBV11-2; J: TRBJ2-1; DNA: TGTGCCAGCAGCCAGACTAGCGGGAGGGCCCCCCAGTTCTTC; CDR3: CASSQTSGRAPQFF
size: many; D: TRBD1; V: TRBV2; J: TRBJ1-2; DNA: TGTGCCAGCAGTTGGGACAGGGCTGGTGGCTACACCTTC; CDR3: CASSWDRAGGYTF
size: many; D: -; V: TRBV5-1; J: TRBJ2-3; DNA: TGCGCCAGCAGCATGGCAGGCAGGGGCCGTCAGGATACGCAGTATTTT; CDR3: CASSMAGRGRQDTQYF
size: -; D: -; V: TRBV20-1; J: TRBJ2-3; DNA: TGCAGTGCTAGAGTAGGGCGGGATACGCAGTATTTT; CDR3: CSARVGRDTQYF
size: few; D: TRBD2; V: TRBV30; J: TRBJ2-1; DNA: TGTGCCTGGAGTGTACCGGCTAGCGGCGGTGGGCAGTTCTTC; CDR3: CAWSVPASGGGQFF
size: -; D: -; V: TRBV9; J: TRBJ1-2; DNA: TGTGCCAGCAGCGTCCGGGCCTCCCCAACCAACTATGGCTACACCTTC; CDR3: CASSVRASPTNYGYTF
size: -; D: -; V: TRBV4-1; J: TRBJ1-2; DNA: TGCGCCAGCAGCCACCCTGGCGGCAAGGCCTATGGCTACACCTTC; CDR3: CASSHPGGKAYGYTF
size: many; D: -; V: TRBV10-1; J: TRBJ2-1; DNA: TGCGCCAGCAGTGAGGGACTCTTCAATGAGCAGTTCTTC; CDR3: CASSEGLFNEQFF
size: many; D: TRBD1; V: TRBV9; J: TRBJ1-6; DNA: TGTGCCAGCAGCGAAGGACAGGGGAGGAATTCACCCCTCCACTTT; CDR3: CASSEGQGRNSPLHF
size: many; D: TRBD1; V: TRBV7-9; J: TRBJ1-2; DNA: TGTGCCAGCAGCCTGACAGGGCTTGGGTATGGCTACACCTTC; CDR3: CASSLTGLGYGYTF
size: -; D: -; V: TRBV6-6; J: TRBJ2-4; DNA: TGTGCCAGCAGTGAGACAGGAGGCCAAGCCAAAAACATTCAGTACTTC; CDR3: CASSETGGQAKNIQYF
size: many; D: -; V: TRBV4-2; J: TRBJ2-2; DNA: TGTGCCAGCAGCCCCTCGGACAGTTCTACCGGGGAGCTGTTTTTT; CDR3: CASSPSDSSTGELFF
size: -; D: -; V: TRBV7-2; J: TRBJ2-1; DNA: TGTGCCAGCAGCTCATCCAGAGGGTCGTCCCTTACCGGGGAGCAGTTCTTC; CDR3: CASSSSRGSSLTGEQFF
size: few; D: -; V: TRBV3-1; J: TRBJ2-1; DNA: TGTGCCAGCAGCCAGCGTGGCCAGGTCCGAGGTGAGCAGTTCTTC; CDR3: CASSQRGQVRGEQFF
size: many; D: -; V: TRBV7-9; J: TRBJ1-1; DNA: TGTGCCAGCTCCGGGGGGACTGAAGCTTTCTTT; CDR3: CASSGGTEAFF
size: few; D: TRBD2; V: TRBV4-3; J: TRBJ2-3; DNA: TGCGCCAGCAGCCCGGGGGGGACCGGGTTCAAAGATACGCAGTATTTT; CDR3: CASSPGGTGFKDTQYF
size: -; D: -; V: TRBV18; J: TRBJ1-5; DNA: TGTACCGCGCTCAGCCTCGAAAGGGTCAATCAGCCCCAGCATTTT; CDR3: CTALSLERVNQPQHF
size: many; D: -; V: TRBV20-1; J: TRBJ2-3; DNA: TGCAGTGCTAGGAAGGCTAGCGTCGACACTCATTTT; CDR3: CSARKASVDTHF
size: few; D: -; V: TRBV20-1; J: TRBJ2-7; DNA: TGCAGTGCTAGAGTTCGGGATCCGGCCTACGAGCAGTACTTC; CDR3: CSARVRDPAYEQYF
size: -; D: -; V: TRBV6-2/TRBV6-3; J: TRBJ2-1; DNA: TGTGCCAGCAGCGAACGAGGGCCCGCCTACAATGAGCAGTTCTTC; CDR3: CASSERGPAYNEQFF
size: few; D: TRBD2; V: TRBV6-5; J: TRBJ2-1; DNA: TGTGCCAGCAGTCCACGAGCGGGAGTCAATGAGCAGTTCTTC; CDR3: CASSPRAGVNEQFF
size: many; D: -; V: TRBV5-1; J: TRBJ2-7; DNA: TGCGCCAGCAGCTTGGACAGAGTAACCTACGAGCAGTACTTC; CDR3: CASSLDRVTYEQYF
size: many; D: -; V: TRBV12-3/TRBV12-4; J: TRBJ1-5; DNA: TGTGCCAGCAGTTGGAGGGGGGAGCCCCAGCATTTT; CDR3: CASSWRGEPQHF
size: many; D: -; V: TRBV7-5; J: TRBJ2-7; DNA: -; CDR3: CISVPEAYPGMAASAYEQYF
size: -; D: TRBD2; V: TRBV3-1; J: TRBJ2-2; DNA: TGTGCCAGCAGCCCGCGGTCTAGCGGGAGTCGGACCGGGGAGCTGTTTTTT; CDR3: CASSPRSSGSRTGELFF
size: few; D: -; V: TRBV7-2; J: TRBJ1-5; DNA: TGTGCCAGCAGCTTAGCCGGGGTGAGCAATCAGCCCCAGCATTTT; CDR3: CASSLAGVSNQPQHF
size: few; D: TRBD2; V: TRBV5-1; J: TRBJ2-5; DNA: TGCGCCAGCAGCTTGGCTGGCGGGAGAGAAGAGACCCAGTACTTC; CDR3: CASSLAGGREETQYF
size: many; D: TRBD1; V: TRBV20-1; J: TRBJ1-1; DNA: TGCAGTGCCAGGAAGACAGGGGCGGTCACTGAAGCTTTCTTT; CDR3: CSARKTGAVTEAFF
size: many; D: -; V: TRBV27; J: TRBJ2-6; DNA: TGTGCCAGCAGTTTACAAGCTGGGGCCAACGTCCTGACTTTC; CDR3: CASSLQAGANVLTF
size: -; D: TRBD1; V: TRBV2; J: TRBJ2-1; DNA: TGTGCCAGCAGTCTGGGACAGGGGGGGTACAATGAGCAGTTCTTC; CDR3: CASSLGQGGYNEQFF
size: many; D: TRBD1; V: TRBV7-6; J: TRBJ1-1; DNA: TGTGCCAGCAGCATGACAGGGGTGAACACTGAAGCTTTCTTT; CDR3: CASSMTGVNTEAFF
size: -; D: -; V: TRBV11-2; J: TRBJ2-7; DNA: TGTGCCAGCAGCTTCAGCCCCGACCGAACCTACGAGCAGTACTTC; CDR3: CASSFSPDRTYEQYF
size: many; D: TRBD2; V: TRBV3-1; J: TRBJ2-5; DNA: TGTGCCAGCAGCCAAGGGGTGACTAGCAACTCAGAGACCCAGTACTTC; CDR3: CASSQGVTSNSETQYF
size: -; D: -; V: TRBV18; J: TRBJ1-1; DNA: TGTGCCAGCTCACCACTGGGGGCCCACCCTGAAGCTTTCTTT; CDR3: CASSPLGAHPEAFF
size: few; D: TRBD2; V: TRBV6-2/TRBV6-3; J: TRBJ2-1; DNA: TGTGCCAGCAGGCTAGCGGGACGGAATGAGCAGTTCTTC; CDR3: CASRLAGRNEQFF
size: -; D: TRBD2; V: TRBV20-1; J: TRBJ2-5; DNA: TGCAGTGCCGCTAGAGGGACTAGCTTCGGAGAGACCCAGTACTTC; CDR3: CSAARGTSFGETQYF
size: few; D: TRBD1; V: TRBV7-6; J: TRBJ2-4; DNA: TGTGCCAGCAGCTTAGCGTTACAGGGGGGCCCGGAAGCCAAAAACATTCAGTACTTC; CDR3: CASSLALQGGPEAKNIQYF
size: -; D: TRBD1; V: TRBV20-1; J: TRBJ2-7; DNA: TGCAGTGCTAGCCCCGGGACAGGCCTGACCTACGAGCAGTACTTC; CDR3: CSASPGTGLTYEQYF
size: few; D: -; V: TRBV7-9; J: TRBJ2-7; DNA: TGTGCCAGCAGCCGGACAGTCTACGAGCAGTACTTC; CDR3: CASSRTVYEQYF
size: -; D: -; V: TRBV28; J: TRBJ1-1; DNA: TGTGCCAGCAGACTACGGACAGCTAGCACTGAAGCTTTCTTT; CDR3: CASRLRTASTEAFF